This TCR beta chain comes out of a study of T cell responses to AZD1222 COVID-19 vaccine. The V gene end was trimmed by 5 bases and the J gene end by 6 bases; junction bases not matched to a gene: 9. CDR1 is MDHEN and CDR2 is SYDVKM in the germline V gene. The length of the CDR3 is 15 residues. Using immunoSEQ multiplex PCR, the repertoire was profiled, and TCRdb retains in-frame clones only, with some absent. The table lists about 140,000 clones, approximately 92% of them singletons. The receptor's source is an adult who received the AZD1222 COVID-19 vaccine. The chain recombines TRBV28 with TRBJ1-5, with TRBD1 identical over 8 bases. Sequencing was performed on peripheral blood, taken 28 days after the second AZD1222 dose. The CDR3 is CASSTPAGGPQPQHF. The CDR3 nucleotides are TGTGCCAGCAGTACCCCGGCAGGGGGCCCTCAGCCCCAGCATTTT.